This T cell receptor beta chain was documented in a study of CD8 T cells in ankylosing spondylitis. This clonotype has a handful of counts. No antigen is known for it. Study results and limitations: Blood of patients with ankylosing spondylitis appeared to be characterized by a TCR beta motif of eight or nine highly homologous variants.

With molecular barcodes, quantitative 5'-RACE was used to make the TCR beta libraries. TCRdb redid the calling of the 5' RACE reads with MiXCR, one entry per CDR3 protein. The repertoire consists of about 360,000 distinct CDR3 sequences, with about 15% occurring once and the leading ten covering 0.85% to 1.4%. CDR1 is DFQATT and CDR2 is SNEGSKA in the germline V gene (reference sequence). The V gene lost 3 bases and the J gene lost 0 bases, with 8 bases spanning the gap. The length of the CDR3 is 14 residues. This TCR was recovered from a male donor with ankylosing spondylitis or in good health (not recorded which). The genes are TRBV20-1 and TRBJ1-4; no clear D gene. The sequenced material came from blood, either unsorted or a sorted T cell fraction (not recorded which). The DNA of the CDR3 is TGCAGTGCTAGCCCCAGTGCAACTAATGAAAAACTGTTTTTT. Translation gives CSASPSATNEKLFF.